The 21 T cell receptor beta chains below were found in one sample sequenced in a study of regulatory and conventional T cells in RAG deficiency. The sorted conventional CD4+ T cells were CD25-low and CD127-high, with genomic DNA sequenced. Using immunoSEQ multiplex PCR, the repertoire was profiled, and TCRdb retains in-frame clones only, with some absent. The sample holds roughly 10,000 clones, approximately 96% seen once. Input material: CD4+ effector T cells sorted from blood. The receptors were gathered from a human donor with RAG deficiency presenting as severe combined immunodeficiency.

The chain uses TRBV9 and TRBJ2-7; no clear D gene. CDR1 and CDR2 (germline): SGDLS, YYNGEE. V was trimmed by 0 bases and J by 0 bases, leaving 7 bases between them. The CDR3 is made up of 14 amino acids. CDR3 region: CASSVGGRSYEQYF. CDR3 in DNA: TGTGCCAGCAGCGTAGGTGGGCGCTCCTACGAGCAGTACTTC.

The chain recombines TRBV15 with TRBJ2-1; TRBD2 is a possible D gene (6 bases). CDR1 is LNHNV, CDR2 YYDKDF, per germline (reference sequence). With 5 bases removed from V and 6 bases from J, the gap between germline ends came to 11 bases. The CDR3 runs to 13 residues. The CDR3, as DNA: TGTGCCACCAGCCTTAACGGGGGCAATGAGCAGTTCTTC. It is translated as CATSLNGGNEQFF.

The chain uses TRBV30 and TRBJ2-2; D is uncertain. V lost 0 bases and J lost 5, with 7 bases in between. Germline V gives CDR1 GTSNPN, CDR2 SVGIG (reference sequence). This CDR3 has 13 residues. CDR3 bases: TGTGCCTGGAGTGTAAGGGTAACCGGGGAGCTGTTTTTT. It translates to CAWSVRVTGELFF.

The DNA for the CDR3 is TGTGCCAGCAGCTTGGCTGGGACAGGGATTCATGAGCAGTTCTTC. Amino acid sequence: CASSLAGTGIHEQFF. The chain links TRBV11-3 to TRBJ2-1; 9 nucleotides agree with TRBD1. The ends lost 3 bases at V and 8 bases at J; junction bases unmatched: 8. The CDR3 loop spans 15 amino acids. Germline CDR1 reads SGHNT; CDR2 reads YENEEA.

This chain connects TRBV5-1 to TRBJ2-3; TRBD1 might be the D (6 bases). There are 14 residues in the CDR3. Deletions cut 4 bases from V and 2 bases from J, with 11 bases between. Germline-derived CDR1 and CDR2 are SGHRS and YFSETQ. Here the CDR3 reads CASSPGQHTDTQYF. The CDR3 nucleotides read TGCGCCAGCAGCCCCGGACAGCACACAGATACGCAGTATTTT.

V usage is TRBV27 and J usage is TRBJ1-1; D ambiguous. Per the germline V gene, CDR1 is MNHEY and CDR2 is SMNVEV (reference sequence). With 3 bases removed from V and 5 bases from J, the gap between germline ends came to 19 bases. The CDR3 runs 16 residues. Here the CDR3 DNA reads TGTGCCAGCAGTTTCAGACACACCTCAAAGTGGACTGAAGCTTTCTTT. Translated, it gives CASSFRHTSKWTEAFF.

The chain uses TRBV2 and TRBJ2-2, with a possible D match to TRBD1 (6 bases). CDR3 length equals 14 residues. The germline gives CDR1 SNHLY, CDR2 FYNNEI. Trimming pared 5 bases from V and 0 bases from J, leaving 7 bases between. The CDR3 region has the DNA TGTGCCAGCAGTCAGGGGACGAACACCGGGGAGCTGTTTTTT. It encodes CASSQGTNTGELFF.

This sequence joins TRBV5-1 and TRBJ2-7, with 14 bases aligning to TRBD2. The V gene's germline CDR1 is SGHRS and CDR2 YFSETQ. V dropped 5 bases and J dropped 5; count of bases not matched to a gene: 6. The CDR3 is 15 amino acids. CDR3 coding DNA: TGCGCCAGCAGTCGGACTAGCGGGAGGATGAACGAGCAGTACTTC. Its protein product is CASSRTSGRMNEQYF.

The chain employs TRBV7-9 and TRBJ2-2; D possibly uses TRBD1 or TRBD2 (5 bases each). Germline V gene lookup returns CDR1 SEHNR and CDR2 FQNEAQ (reference sequence). This CDR3 is 13 amino acids long. The V end was cut by 5 bases, the J end by 6 bases, with 10 bases between. The CDR3 nucleotides read TGTGCCAGCAGCCCTAGGGGACCCGGGGAGCTGTTTTTT. Its protein product is CASSPRGPGELFF.

This chain links TRBV6-5 with TRBJ2-5; 7 bases match TRBD1. Losses at the gene ends were 4 bases for V and 5 bases for J; bases not matched to a gene: 4. The CDR3 length is 13 residues. The germline CDR1 and CDR2 sequences are MNHEY and SVGAGI. In nucleotides, the CDR3 is TGTGCCAGCAGTTTAATGGACAGGGAGACCCAGTACTTC. This translates into CASSLMDRETQYF.

This clone is large. The V gene is TRBV5-1, the J gene TRBJ2-1; 8 bases align to TRBD1. Losses at the gene ends were 0 bases for V and 9 bases for J; bases not matched to a gene: 8. The CDR3 sequence is 15 residues long. Germline V CDR1 and CDR2: SGHRS, YFSETQ. CDR3 amino acids: CASSLAGQGGSEQFF. Written as DNA, the CDR3 is TGCGCCAGCAGCTTGGCAGGACAGGGCGGTAGTGAGCAGTTCTTC.

V gene TRBV5-1 combines with J gene TRBJ2-7; D gene ambiguous. V dropped 4 bases and J dropped 2 bases, with 7 bases sitting between them. The germline CDR1 and CDR2 sequences are SGHRS and YFSETQ. This CDR3 has 12 residues. The CDR3 protein is CASSPDAYEQYF. CDR3 in DNA: TGCGCCAGCAGCCCGGACGCCTACGAGCAGTACTTC.

The chain is built from TRBV7-2 and TRBJ2-7; D is unclear. Trimming removed 0 bases at V and 3 bases at J, with 12 bases between. The germline gives CDR1 SGHTA, CDR2 FQGNSA. This CDR3 has 15 amino acids. The chain's CDR3 is CASSLALEFIYEQYF. The CDR3, as DNA: TGTGCCAGCAGCTTAGCCCTCGAGTTTATCTACGAGCAGTACTTC.

This clone was seen only once. V is TRBV7-3 and J is TRBJ2-5; TRBD1 matches at 11 bases. Germline V gene lookup returns CDR1 SGHTA and CDR2 FQGTGA. The CDR3 is 16 residues long. V shed 1 base and J 6 bases; nucleotides not matched to a gene: 7. The CDR3 loop reads CASSLSPGQGGKTQYF. The CDR3 DNA sequence: TGTGCCAGCAGCTTAAGTCCGGGACAGGGGGGAAAGACCCAGTACTTC.

The chain joins TRBV5-1 to TRBJ2-2; D unclear. Germline lookup yields CDR1 SGHRS and CDR2 YFSETQ. The ends were cut back, 0 bases at V and 6 bases at J, with 3 bases in the middle. The CDR3 extends over 12 amino acids. CDR3 in DNA: TGCGCCAGCAGCTTGGTGCCCGGGGAGCTGTTTTTT. Residues: CASSLVPGELFF.

The rearrangement uses TRBV9 and TRBJ2-7, with TRBD1 matching over 8 bases. The V and J ends lost 0 bases and 4 bases, in that order; junction bases with no gene match: 3. CDR3 size: 14 residues. Germline loops: CDR1 SGDLS, CDR2 YYNGEE. The CDR3 reads CASSVAWTGYEQYF. The CDR3 DNA sequence: TGTGCCAGCAGCGTAGCTTGGACAGGGTACGAGCAGTACTTC. Full variable domain (missing parts from reference TRBV9 and TRBJ2-7): DSGVTQTPKHLITATGQRVTLRCSPRSGDLSVYWYQQSLDQGLQFLIQYYNGEERAKGNILERFSAQQFPDLHSELNLSSLELGDSALYFCASSVAWTGYEQYFGPGTRLTVT.

The chain links TRBV9 to TRBJ1-4, with 10 bases matching TRBD1. J lost 1 base, V lost 3 bases, and 3 bases had no gene match. Germline V gene lookup returns CDR1 SGDLS and CDR2 YYNGEE. CDR3 length: 16 residues. The CDR3 sequence: CASSAGQGGTNEKLFF. The CDR3 bases are TGTGCCAGCAGCGCCGGACAGGGGGGAACTAATGAAAAACTGTTTTTT.

The V gene is TRBV6-6, the J gene TRBJ2-3, with no clear D. The CDR3 consists of 16 residues. Germline loops: CDR1 MNHNY, CDR2 SVGAGI (reference sequence). Trimming pared 0 bases from V and 2 bases from J, leaving 12 bases between. The CDR3 protein is CASSYSRGFNTDTQYF. The CDR3 region has the DNA TGTGCCAGCAGTTACTCGAGAGGTTTCAACACAGATACGCAGTATTTT.

The rearrangement uses TRBV9 and TRBJ2-5; 8 bases map to TRBD2. The V gene end was trimmed by 4 bases and the J gene end by 6 bases; junction bases not matched to a gene: 8. CDR1 SGDLS and CDR2 YYNGEE come from the germline V gene. CDR3 length: 14 amino acids. The CDR3 loop is CASSPGGVGKTQYF. In DNA, the CDR3 is TGTGCCAGCAGCCCCGGGGGGGTTGGGAAGACCCAGTACTTC.

This clone has a single count. The rearrangement links TRBV19 to TRBJ1-4; 8 positions match TRBD1. After removal of 5 bases from V and 4 bases from J, the junction contained 9 bases not matched to a gene. Germline CDR1 and CDR2: LNHDA and SQIVND (reference sequence). The CDR3 consists of 16 residues. Written as DNA, the CDR3 is TGTGCCAGTAGTCAGGGGGCGACGGTTTATAATGAAAAACTGTTTTTT. Protein: CASSQGATVYNEKLFF.

The CDR3 DNA reads TGTGCCAGCAGTACCCCGAGGGGTAGCATGGACGAGCAGTACTTC. Its translation: CASSTPRGSMDEQYF. The chain is built from TRBV28 and TRBJ2-7; either TRBD1 or TRBD2 may fit D (5 bases each). V dropped 5 bases and J dropped 5 bases, with 19 bases sitting between them. Looked up from germline, CDR1 is MDHEN and CDR2 is SYDVKM. This CDR3 contains 15 residues.